A single sample is the source of the 26 T cell receptor beta chains below, sequenced in a study of lymphopenia after photon versus proton radiotherapy. Some clones are missing from TCRdb's copy, which holds only in-frame ones; the method was immunoSEQ multiplex PCR. The sample gives about 16,000 clones, approximately 90% of which show up once; more than 9% is in the top ten. The starting material was peripheral blood, obtained from a patient treated with proton-based radiotherapy. The receptors derive from a man in his sixties or seventies with pancreatic cancer.

This clone appeared a single time. The CDR3 is CASSGLAVYNEQFF. CDR3 bases: TGTGCCAGCAGTGGACTAGCGGTTTACAATGAGCAGTTCTTC. This rearrangement joins TRBV2 to TRBJ2-1, with 9 bases matching TRBD2. V lost 4 bases and J lost 4; bases outside the gene matches: 2. Germline V gene sequence: CDR1 SNHLY, CDR2 FYNNEI. This CDR3 contains 14 residues.

J is TRBJ2-7 and V is TRBV2, with 9 bases fitting TRBD1. Trimming removed 5 bases from V and 2 bases from J; junction bases left unmatched: 4. The CDR3 is 14 residues long. The germline V gene encodes CDR1 SNHLY and CDR2 FYNNEI. CDR3 sequence (DNA): TGTGCCAGCAGTCACGGGACAGGGACCTACGAGCAGTACTTC. As protein: CASSHGTGTYEQYF. Full variable domain (outside the CDR3, taken from reference TRBV2 and TRBJ2-7): EPEVTQTPSHQVTQMGQEVILRCVPISNHLYFYWYRQILGQKVEFLVSFYNNEISEKSEIFDDQFSVERPDGSNFTLKIRSTKLEDSAMYFCASSHGTGTYEQYFGPGTRLTVT.

The chain couples TRBV11-3 to TRBJ2-5; TRBD2 aligns across 14 bases. Germline CDR1 is SGHNT and CDR2 is YENEEA. Unmatched junction bases numbered 3, after V lost 4 bases and J lost 5 bases. This CDR3 is 15 amino acids long. CDR3 bases: TGTGCCAGCAGCTACGGGACTAGCGGGAGTGAGACCCAGTACTTC. Its protein product is CASSYGTSGSETQYF.

The chain employs TRBV19 and TRBJ1-1, with D unclear. V dropped 5 bases and J dropped 4 bases, with 11 bases sitting between them. The CDR3 is 13 amino acids. Germline values: CDR1 LNHDA, CDR2 SQIVND (reference sequence). CDR3 amino acids: CASSLGGATEAFF. Here the CDR3 DNA reads TGTGCCAGTAGTCTGGGCGGAGCCACTGAAGCTTTCTTT. The complete variable domain, with remaining parts taken from reference TRBV19 and TRBJ1-1, reads DGGITQSPKYLFRKEGQNVTLSCEQNLNHDAMYWYRQDPGQGLRLIYYSQIVNDFQKGDIAEGYSVSREKKESFPLTVTSAQKNPTAFYLCASSLGGATEAFFGQGTRLTVV.

The J gene is TRBJ2-3, the V gene TRBV30; 9 positions match TRBD2. The germline V gene encodes CDR1 GTSNPN and CDR2 SVGIG (reference sequence). The J segment lost 4 bases and the V segment lost 3 bases, leaving 8 bases of the junction unmatched. This CDR3 is 15 amino acids long. In DNA, the CDR3 is TGTGCCTGGAGCGAAAAGCGGGGGGCCCCAGATACGCAGTATTTT. Translating gives CAWSEKRGAPDTQYF.

V and J are TRBV5-8 and TRBJ2-5; the D gene is possibly TRBD1 (5 bases). Germline V gene data show CDR1 as SGHTS and CDR2 as YDEGEE. This CDR3 comprises 16 residues. V was trimmed by 4 bases and J by 2 bases, leaving 18 bases between them. CDR3 in amino acids: CASSLGQRTIQETQYF. In DNA form, the CDR3 reads TGTGCCAGCAGCCTAGGGCAAAGGACAATTCAAGAGACCCAGTACTTC.

The chain links TRBV6-1 to TRBJ1-3; TRBD1 matches 9 bases. The germline gives CDR1 MNHNS, CDR2 SASEGT. The CDR3 consists of 13 residues. The trim removed 11 bases at V and 2 bases at J, leaving 4 bases unmatched. The CDR3, as DNA: TGTGCCGGAAACAGGGGGCCTGGAAACACCATATATTTT. Protein sequence: CAGNRGPGNTIYF.

The chain uses TRBV6-5 and TRBJ1-2; 7 positions match TRBD1. Per germline, CDR1 MNHEY and CDR2 SVGAGI. The V gene end was trimmed by 6 bases and the J gene end by 2 bases; junction bases not matched to a gene: 6. The CDR3 totals 14 residues. DNA for the CDR3: TGTGCCAGCAGCTCACAGGGGCCCAACTATGGCTACACCTTC. This codes for CASSSQGPNYGYTF.

The J gene is TRBJ1-1, the V gene TRBV18; TRBD1 matches at 9 bases. This CDR3 has 15 amino acids. The germline V gene has CDR1 KGHSH and CDR2 LQKENI. J lost 3 bases, V lost 5 bases, and 7 bases had no gene match. CDR3 nucleotide sequence: TGTGCCAGCTCATCTGGGACAGGGTCATACACTGAAGCTTTCTTT. This sequence encodes CASSSGTGSYTEAFF.

This chain links TRBV2 with TRBJ1-2; possible D gene TRBD1, 6 bases. Germline V CDR1 and CDR2: SNHLY, FYNNEI. Trimming took 4 bases from V and 5 from J, leaving 17 bases between them. CDR3 length: 15 amino acids. The CDR3 loop reads CASSGLTGVRYGYTF. DNA for the CDR3: TGTGCCAGCAGTGGATTGACAGGTGTGAGGTATGGCTACACCTTC. Full variable domain (outside the CDR3, taken from reference TRBV2 and TRBJ1-2): EPEVTQTPSHQVTQMGQEVILRCVPISNHLYFYWYRQILGQKVEFLVSFYNNEISEKSEIFDDQFSVERPDGSNFTLKIRSTKLEDSAMYFCASSGLTGVRYGYTFGSGTRLTVV.

The chain recombines TRBV5-4 with TRBJ1-2; the match to TRBD1 covers 7 bases. The CDR3 runs 13 residues. Germline V CDR1 and CDR2: SGHNT, YYREEE (reference sequence). Trimming took 4 bases from V and 8 from J; bases not matched to a gene: 8. The CDR3 region has the DNA TGTGCCAGCAGCGGACAGGTTTATGGGGGCTACACCTTC. This gives the protein CASSGQVYGGYTF.

This chain connects TRBV5-1 to TRBJ2-3; D is unresolved. The germline V and J ends were trimmed by 0 bases and 4 bases, with 9 bases remaining between them. CDR1 and CDR2 (germline): SGHRS, YFSETQ. The CDR3 is 14 residues long. The CDR3: CASSLGSTADTQYF. In DNA form, the CDR3 reads TGCGCCAGCAGCTTGGGATCCACCGCAGATACGCAGTATTTT.

The table lists this clone with a count of one. V usage is TRBV5-1 and J usage is TRBJ1-1, with D uncertain. V dropped 3 bases and J dropped 1 base, with 7 bases sitting between them. Germline V gene data show CDR1 as SGHRS and CDR2 as YFSETQ. The CDR3 runs 13 residues. The CDR3 spells CASSWVSNTEAFF. CDR3 sequence (DNA): TGCGCCAGCAGCTGGGTTTCGAACACTGAAGCTTTCTTT.

This chain connects TRBV29-1 to TRBJ2-3; D remains unclear. CDR3 size: 12 residues. V was pared by 2 bases and J by 2 bases, with 5 bases between. Germline V lookup: CDR1 SQVTM, CDR2 ANQGSEA. This chain's CDR3 is CSVERPTDTQYF. The CDR3 DNA is TGCAGCGTTGAACGCCCCACAGATACGCAGTATTTT.

The chain is built from TRBV25-1 and TRBJ2-3; 7 nucleotides agree with TRBD1. In germline, CDR1 is MGHDK, CDR2 SYGVNS. The CDR3 runs to 16 residues. Trimming cost V 6 bases and J 3 bases; bases outside gene matches: 12. CDR3 sequence (DNA): TGTGCCAGCAGACCTAGTATAGGGGGCTCTACAGATACGCAGTATTTT. Its translation: CASRPSIGGSTDTQYF.

The chain links TRBV11-3 to TRBJ2-1, with D unresolved. Germline V gives CDR1 SGHNT, CDR2 YENEEA. V shed 0 bases and J shed 6 bases, with 6 bases lying between them. This CDR3 contains 13 residues. The CDR3 bases are TGTGCCAGCAGCTTAGAGCCAGTCAATGAGCAGTTCTTC. Translating gives CASSLEPVNEQFF.

The rearrangement joins TRBV10-3 to TRBJ2-1; 11 bases are a match to TRBD2. The ends lost 6 bases at V and 4 bases at J; junction bases unmatched: 5. The CDR3 sequence is 15 residues long. Germline-derived CDR1 and CDR2 are ENHRY and SYGVKD. CDR3 residues: CAISLGTSGYNEQFF. As DNA, the CDR3 is TGTGCCATCAGCCTCGGGACTAGCGGTTACAATGAGCAGTTCTTC.

Turning to this clone: Sequence at one end of the junction differs from germline and may be a read error. This chain links TRBV7-9 with TRBJ1-4; TRBD1 matches 12 bases. Looked up from germline, CDR1 is SEHNR and CDR2 is FQNEAQ (reference sequence). The CDR3 has 16 amino acids. CDR3 DNA: TGTGCCAGCACCTTAGGGGACAGGGGGCCTCATGAAAAACTGTTTTTT. Its protein is CASTLGDRGPHEKLFF. The full variable domain, rest sourced from reference TRBV7-9 and TRBJ1-4, is DTGVSQNPRHKITKRGQNVTFRCDPISEHNRLYWYRQTLGQGPEFLTYFQNEAQLEKSRLLSDRFSAERPKGSFSTLEIQRTEQGDSAMYLCASTLGDRGPHEKLFFGSGTQLSVL.

This chain connects TRBV19 to TRBJ2-2; 8 positions match TRBD1. The CDR3 runs to 15 residues. Trimming at V came to 5 bases and at J to 3 bases, leaving 5 bases not matched to a gene. The germline V gene encodes CDR1 LNHDA and CDR2 SQIVND (reference sequence). CDR3: CASSWQGAHTGELFF. For the CDR3, the DNA is TGTGCCAGTAGTTGGCAGGGGGCGCACACCGGGGAGCTGTTTTTT.

This rearrangement joins TRBV5-1 to TRBJ1-1; D not resolved. The germline CDR1 and CDR2 sequences are SGHRS and YFSETQ. With 0 bases removed from V and 1 base from J, the gap between germline ends came to 4 bases. The CDR3 has 13 amino acids. CDR3 nucleotides: TGCGCCAGCAGCTTGGCAGGGAACACTGAAGCTTTCTTT. Protein: CASSLAGNTEAFF.

V and J are TRBV29-1 and TRBJ2-1; 7 positions agree with TRBD2. CDR1 is SQVTM, CDR2 ANQGSEA, per germline. V trimming: 4 bases; J trimming: 5 bases; junction bases outside the gene matches: 2. The CDR3 extends over 12 amino acids. The CDR3 is CSVGLADNEQFF. CDR3 nucleotides: TGCAGCGTTGGGCTAGCGGACAATGAGCAGTTCTTC.

The chain employs TRBV9 and TRBJ1-3, with D possibly being TRBD1 (6 bases). The CDR3 loop spans 13 amino acids. V was pared by 4 bases and J by 4 bases, with 9 bases between. CDR1 SGDLS and CDR2 YYNGEE come from the germline V gene. CDR3 sequence (DNA): TGTGCCAGCAGCCGGGGGCCAGGAAACACCATATATTTT. Its protein is CASSRGPGNTIYF.

The chain employs TRBV5-4 and TRBJ2-3; 7 bases agree with TRBD1. Trimming removed 7 bases from V and 0 bases from J; junction bases left unmatched: 11. Germline V gene lookup returns CDR1 SGHNT and CDR2 YYREEE (reference sequence). This CDR3 has 16 amino acids. The CDR3 DNA reads as TGTGCCAGCGTTCCAGGGGGTCCTAGCAGCACAGATACGCAGTATTTT. Translated, it gives CASVPGGPSSTDTQYF. Based on the CDR3 plus reference TRBV5-4 and TRBJ2-3, the full variable domain is ETGVTQSPTHLIKTRGQQVTLRCSSQSGHNTVSWYQQALGQGPQFIFQYYREEENGRGNFPPRFSGLQFPNYSSELNVNALELDDSALYLCASVPGGPSSTDTQYFGPGTRLTVL.

The CDR3 region is CASSYGGGWETQYF. CDR3 coding DNA: TGCGCCAGCAGCTACGGGGGCGGGTGGGAGACCCAGTACTTC. The chain links TRBV5-1 to TRBJ2-5; D could derive from TRBD1 or TRBD2 (6 bases each). There are 14 residues in the CDR3. V gave up 3 bases and J gave up 5 bases, with 14 bases separating them. In germline, CDR1 is SGHRS, CDR2 YFSETQ.

J is TRBJ1-1 and V is TRBV27; a possible D gene is TRBD1 (5 bases). Per germline, CDR1 MNHEY and CDR2 SMNVEV (reference sequence). V was trimmed by 5 bases and J by 4 bases, leaving 17 bases between them. The CDR3 contains 15 residues. The CDR3 DNA follows: TGTGCCAGCAGTCCGAACCCCCAGGGCGGCACTGAAGCTTTCTTT. It is translated as CASSPNPQGGTEAFF.

The V and J genes are TRBV10-3 and TRBJ2-1; no reliable D call. CDR3 length equals 12 residues. Trimming took 11 bases from V and 2 from J, leaving 10 bases between them. CDR1 and CDR2 (germline): ENHRY, SYGVKD. The CDR3 spells CAASKTYNEQFF. The CDR3 DNA sequence: TGTGCCGCCTCCAAGACCTACAATGAGCAGTTCTTC.